This T cell receptor beta chain originates from a study of blood T cell repertoires in COVID-19. About the study: The cDNA or gDNA used as material had been derived from T cells, B-cell-depleted T cells, or PBMCs.

With regard to this clone: Additional DNA sequences in this sample encode the identical CDR3.

Clones were read by immunoSEQ multiplex PCR, and TCRdb kept only the in-frame ones, dropping some. The sample consists of over 600,000 clones, about 90% of them appearing once. The sequencing input was peripheral blood. This clonotype was sampled from a woman younger than 30 with acute or convalescent COVID-19.

The CDR3 DNA reads TGTGCCAGCAGCAGACAGGGGGCCGATTCACCCCTCCACTTT. Residues: CASSRQGADSPLHF. J is TRBJ1-6 and V is TRBV6-5, with 10 nucleotides matching TRBD1. Germline V CDR1 and CDR2: MNHEY, SVGAGI. After removal of 6 bases from V and 8 bases from J, the junction contained 4 bases not matched to a gene. CDR3 length: 14 residues.